This entry lists 7 T cell receptor beta chains sequenced from one sample in a study of blood T cells in healthy people across ages (dated by TCRdb to the mid-2010s). The library was generated by 5' RACE. The run used an Illumina HiSeq 2500. A second PCR of roughly 7 to 11 cycles was run with a J-beta primer mix and a sample-barcoded 5' primer. The public reads were quality trimmed at Q25 with fastp and then assembled into clones with MiXCR by TCRdb, keeping productive beta chains. Identical CDR3 protein sequences are pooled into one entry, listed with their most common genes and DNA. The table for this sample lists more than 900,000 distinct CDR3 sequences; approximately 25% of them were counted only once. Of the sample, approximately 0.75% is held by the ten largest clones. These data also featured in a second study, about T cells of mothers and their children.

The sequencing input was blood. The receptors derive from a girl aged 2-10 years in good health.

This clonotype was recorded a few times. The rearrangement uses TRBV13 and TRBJ1-4; D ambiguous. This CDR3 has 14 residues. CDR1 is PRHDT, CDR2 FYEKMQ, per germline (reference sequence). Between the trimmed V and J ends, which lost 0 bases and 5 bases, there was a span of 7 bases. This chain's CDR3 is CASSLGDQNEKLFF. Written as DNA, the CDR3 is TGTGCCAGCAGCTTAGGGGACCAAAATGAAAAACTGTTTTTT.

The V call is TRBV25-1, the J call TRBJ2-5, with D possibly TRBD2 on 6 matching bases. This CDR3 region has 14 residues. Per germline, CDR1 MGHDK and CDR2 SYGVNS. Trimming removed 3 bases at V and 11 bases at J, with 19 bases between. CDR3 protein: CASSEFGGKGEQYF. CDR3 nucleotide sequence: TGTGCCAGCAGTGAGTTCGGGGGAAAGGGTGAGCAGTACTTC.

The V gene is TRBV20-1, the J gene TRBJ2-7; TRBD2 agrees at 8 bases. J lost 7 bases, V lost 4 bases, and 12 bases had no gene match. Germline V gene data show CDR1 as DFQATT and CDR2 as SNEGSKA (reference sequence). The CDR3 contains 14 residues. CDR3 residues: CSAILAGGLSEQYF. In DNA, the CDR3 is TGCAGTGCTATCTTGGCGGGAGGTCTTTCGGAGCAGTACTTC.

The chain links TRBV7-2 to TRBJ2-1; TRBD2 might be the D (7 bases). The closer fit of TRBJ2-5 to the DNA end suggests the J call may be wrong. The CDR3 covers 18 residues. CDR1 is SGHTA and CDR2 is FQGNSA in the germline V gene. The CDR3: CASSQGRTPPGLGETQYF. For the CDR3, the DNA is TGTGCCAGCAGCCAGGGGCGAACGCCCCCTGGACTAGGGGAGACCCAGTACTTC.

The chain couples TRBV28 to TRBJ2-1; D not resolved. Germline V gene sequence: CDR1 MDHEN, CDR2 SYDVKM. The CDR3 spans 15 residues. The V and J ends lost 1 base and 1 base respectively, with 8 bases between them. CDR3 DNA: TGTGCCAGCAGTTTATTGGGTGGTTCCTACAATGAGCAGTTCTTC. Protein product: CASSLLGGSYNEQFF. Variable domain in full (rest from reference TRBV28 and TRBJ2-1): DVKVTQSSRYLVKRTGEKVFLECVQDMDHENMFWYRQDPGLGLRLIYFSYDVKMKEKGDIPEGYSVSREKKERFSLILESASTNQTSMYLCASSLLGGSYNEQFFGPGTRLTVL.

This chain links TRBV29-1 with TRBJ2-3; TRBD2 aligns across 7 bases. The CDR3 totals 14 residues. Germline lookup yields CDR1 SQVTM and CDR2 ANQGSEA. The trim removed 6 bases at V and 5 bases at J, leaving 11 bases unmatched. The CDR3 DNA is TGCAGCGTAGACACTAGCGCAGCCAGAGATACGCAGTATTTT. It translates to CSVDTSAARDTQYF.

This clonotype has just a few counts. The chain recombines TRBV10-3 with TRBJ1-4; D not certain. Germline V gene lookup returns CDR1 ENHRY and CDR2 SYGVKD. The CDR3 has 14 residues. Trimming stripped 3 bases from V and 8 bases from J, with 13 bases between. CDR3 residues: CAISETRSSEKLFF. The DNA of the CDR3 is TGTGCCATCAGTGAAACGAGGTCGTCCGAAAAACTGTTTTTT.